This entry features one T cell receptor (beta chain) sequence. These data originate in a study of Graves' ophthalmopathy and Graves' hyperthyroidism. This CDR3 is 14 amino acids long. The germline CDR1 and CDR2 sequences are LGHNA and YSLEER. V gave up 2 bases and J gave up 2 bases, with 10 bases separating them. RNA transcripts yielded amplified TCR beta CDR3 regions. RT-PCR in the first round used HTBI primers; a second-round multiplex PCR followed. A single record per CDR3 protein comes from TCRdb applying MiXCR to the multiplex PCR reads. The repertoire holds about 370,000 distinct CDR3 sequences, with about 18% as singletons.

The origin of this receptor is an adult woman with stable Graves' hyperthyroidism. Sequencing was carried out using peripheral blood. The V call is TRBV4-3, the J call TRBJ2-7; perhaps TRBD1 as D (5 bases). The CDR3 bases are TGCGCCAGCAGCCAATCCCCAGGGACCTACGAGCAGTACTTC. This translates into CASSQSPGTYEQYF.